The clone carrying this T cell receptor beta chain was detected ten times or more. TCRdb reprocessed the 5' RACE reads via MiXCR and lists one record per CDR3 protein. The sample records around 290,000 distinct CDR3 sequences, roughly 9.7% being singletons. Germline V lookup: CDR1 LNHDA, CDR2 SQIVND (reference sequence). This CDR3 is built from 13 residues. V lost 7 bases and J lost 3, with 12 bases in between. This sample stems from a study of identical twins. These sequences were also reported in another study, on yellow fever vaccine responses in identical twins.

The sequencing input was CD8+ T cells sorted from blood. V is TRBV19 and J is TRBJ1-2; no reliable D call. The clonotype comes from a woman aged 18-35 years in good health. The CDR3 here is CASKEPADYGYTF. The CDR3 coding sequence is TGTGCCAGTAAGGAACCTGCCGACTATGGCTACACCTTC.